These 9 T cell receptor beta chains were sequenced from one sample in a study of blood T cells in healthy people across ages. A sample-barcoded 5' primer and a J-beta primer mix were used in a second PCR of about 7 to 12 cycles. In TCRdb, the 5' RACE reads were re-called with MiXCR into one record per CDR3 protein. The data hold 550,000 to 600,000 distinct CDR3 sequences, with under 55% observed a single time. The material sequenced was blood. These receptors originate from a man older than 75 in good health.

This clonotype was observed a few times. The chain carries TRBV6-5 and TRBJ1-2; D uncertain. This CDR3 spans 14 amino acids. V dropped 7 bases and J dropped 2 bases, with 14 bases sitting between them. CDR1 MNHEY and CDR2 SVGAGI come from the germline V gene. The CDR3 loop reads CASNRAPPNYGYTF. The CDR3 DNA is TGTGCCAGCAACCGGGCCCCACCGAACTATGGCTACACCTTC.

This clonotype came up a few times. The gene calls are TRBV4-3 and TRBJ2-7; D is tentatively TRBD1 or TRBD2 (5 bases each). This CDR3 has 15 amino acids. CDR1 and CDR2 (germline): LGHNA, YSLEER. Between the trimmed V and J ends, which lost 0 bases and 0 bases, there was a span of 9 bases. The CDR3 sequence is CASSQDFGGSYEQYF. As DNA, the CDR3 is TGCGCCAGCAGCCAAGATTTTGGGGGCTCCTACGAGCAGTACTTC.

The chain recombines TRBV4-3 with TRBJ1-1, with D uncertain. Trimming cost V 0 bases and J 1 base, with 9 bases left between them. The CDR3 has 15 amino acids. Germline V gene data show CDR1 as LGHNA and CDR2 as YSLEER. This CDR3 is CASSQDRWGNTEAFF. CDR3 sequence (DNA): TGCGCCAGCAGCCAAGACCGTTGGGGGAACACTGAAGCTTTCTTT.

J is TRBJ2-1 and V is TRBV6-5, with 11 bases lining up with TRBD2. This CDR3 has 15 amino acids. CDR1 is MNHEY and CDR2 is SVGAGI in the germline V gene. V dropped 5 bases and J dropped 7; count of bases not matched to a gene: 7. This CDR3 is CASSPGLAVINEQFF. As DNA, the CDR3 is TGTGCCAGCAGTCCGGGACTAGCGGTAATTAATGAGCAGTTCTTC.

The genes are TRBV7-6 and TRBJ2-3; 12 bases map to TRBD2. The CDR3 is 19 residues long. Germline V CDR1 and CDR2: SGHVS, FNYEAQ. Losses at the gene ends were 4 bases for V and 1 base for J; bases not matched to a gene: 12. The CDR3 here is CASSSLPGGTSGRTDTQYF. DNA for the CDR3: TGTGCCAGCAGCTCCTTGCCCGGGGGGACTAGCGGGCGCACAGATACGCAGTATTTT.

The genes are TRBV7-2 and TRBJ1-5; no firm D call. Germline V gene lookup returns CDR1 SGHTA and CDR2 FQGNSA. The CDR3 has 13 amino acids. V shed 1 base and J shed 6 bases, with 7 bases lying between them. This CDR3 is CASSLVVRQPQHF. The DNA of the CDR3 is TGTGCCAGCAGCTTAGTCGTGCGTCAGCCCCAGCATTTT.

V and J are TRBV12-3 or TRBV12-4 and TRBJ2-5; a possible D gene is TRBD2 (6 bases). The DNA end is a closer match to TRBJ2-7, so the J assignment may be wrong. This CDR3 spans 14 amino acids. This CDR3 is CASTRTGLPREQYF. Written as DNA, the CDR3 is TGTGCCAGCACACGAACGGGACTCCCCCGCGAGCAGTACTTC.

Remarks on this clonotype: The junction and the germline gene differ at one end; a read error may be behind it. The gene calls are TRBV12-3 or TRBV12-4 and TRBJ1-4; TRBD1 might be the D (5 bases). The CDR3 totals 15 residues. CDR3 DNA sequence: TGTGTCAGCAATCGGCAGGGCGCAACTAATGAAAAACTGTTTTTT. Translated: CVSNRQGATNEKLFF.

The V gene is TRBV20-1, the J gene TRBJ2-4, with TRBD1 matching over 8 bases. The CDR3 loop spans 13 amino acids. Per germline, CDR1 DFQATT and CDR2 SNEGSKA (reference sequence). The trim removed 4 bases at V and 13 bases at J, leaving 12 bases unmatched. CDR3 bases: TGCAGTGCTAAGGTCCAGGGGGCTCAGGAGCAGTACTTC. Amino acids: CSAKVQGAQEQYF.